This T cell receptor beta chain was profiled in a study of blood T cell repertoires in COVID-19. About the research overall: The study drew acute and convalescent COVID-19 samples from the United States, Italy and Spain.

The CDR3 consists of 13 residues. V shed 1 base and J shed 5 bases, with 9 bases lying between them. Germline loops: CDR1 LGHDT, CDR2 YNNKEL (reference sequence). TCRdb's table, derived via immunoSEQ multiplex PCR, lists solely in-frame clones and lacks some. The table records approximately 70,000 clones, 88% of them present only once. Sequenced: peripheral blood. The TCR sequence derives from a woman in her 70s with acute or convalescent COVID-19. This rearrangement joins TRBV3-1 (or the pseudogene TRBV3-2) to TRBJ2-7, with D maybe TRBD2 (5 bases). The CDR3 loop reads CASSQGTGDEQYF. For the CDR3, the DNA is TGTGCCAGCAGCCAAGGGACCGGGGACGAGCAGTACTTC.